Listed below are T cell receptor beta chains from one sample, sequenced in a study of vaccination and CD4 T cells after COVID-19. TCRdb independently ran MiXCR on the PCR reads; one entry per CDR3 protein. The table records approximately 10,000 distinct CDR3 sequences, roughly 56% of them present only once. No antigen has been identified for these receptors. The sequencing input was CD4+ T cells from blood, cultured in vitro. These receptors all stem from a human donor who had recovered from COVID-19. Each CDR3 is given without its conserved first and last residue.

TRBJ1-1 | TRBV2 | ASSETTAF
TRBJ2-3 | TRBV20-1 | SARTSGIDTQY
TRBJ2-5 | TRBV20-1 | SARVSRLAGGLGGETQY
TRBJ1-2 | TRBV20-1 | SARTDNYGYT
TRBJ2-5 | TRBV5-6 | ASSLRARETQY
TRBJ1-2 | TRBV7-8 | ASSRRALWGYT
TRBJ1-5 | TRBV6-2/TRBV6-3 | ASRTGSGSNQPQH
TRBJ2-3 | TRBV20-1 | SARPSGPSDTQY
TRBJ2-7 | TRBV27 | ASSPDRDEQY
TRBJ1-6 | TRBV6-1 | ASTGGGGYNSPLH
TRBJ1-2 | TRBV20-1 | SAKRNNYGYT